The rows below give T cell receptor beta chains drawn from one sample of a study of beta chain features in type 1 diabetes. Clones were read by immunoSEQ multiplex PCR, and TCRdb kept only the in-frame ones, dropping some. The table has 500,000 to 700,000 clones, 15% to 17% seen once. The sequenced sample was naive CD4+ T cells from blood. These receptors came from a man in his late teens or twenties in good health. CDR3s include the opening cysteine and the closing phenylalanine or tryptophan. D genes are given only for firm matches. Rows give clone size only sometimes, using once, few, many, or a class for an expanded clone.

D	size	J	V	DNA	CDR3
TRBD1	few	TRBJ1-1	TRBV5-1	TGCGCCAGCAGCTTGGTTCCGGCAGGGGGTTTGAACACTGAAGCTTTCTTT	CASSLVPAGGLNTEAFF
NA	NA	TRBJ2-2	TRBV19	TGTGCCAGTAGTATTATCACAGGGCGGACCGGGGAGCTGTTTTTT	CASSIITGRTGELFF
TRBD1	NA	TRBJ2-5	TRBV4-3	TGCGCCAGCAGCCAACCCGGAACAGGGGTGGGGACCCAGTACTTC	CASSQPGTGVGTQYF
NA	NA	TRBJ2-7	TRBV2	TGTGCCAGCAGTGTTCAGGGAACCTACGAGCAGTACTTC	CASSVQGTYEQYF
NA	few	TRBJ1-1	TRBV19	TGTGCCAGTAGTAACGGGAATGCTGAAGCTTTCTTT	CASSNGNAEAFF
NA	NA	TRBJ1-1	TRBV7-3	TGTGCCAGCAGTCACGAGGGTTCGAGCACTGAAGCTTTCTTT	CASSHEGSSTEAFF
TRBD1	few	TRBJ1-3	TRBV6-5	TGTGCCAGCAGTCCGGGACAGTCTGGAAACACCATATATTTT	CASSPGQSGNTIYF
TRBD1	NA	TRBJ1-5	TRBV5-1	TGCGCCAGCAGCTGGACAGGGAATAGCAATCAGCCCCAGCATTTT	CASSWTGNSNQPQHF
NA	NA	TRBJ2-5	TRBV7-3	TGTGCCAGCAGCTTAGGTCCACAAGAGACCCAGTACTTC	CASSLGPQETQYF
NA	few	TRBJ1-4	TRBV28	TGTGCCAGCAGTGAGAATGAAAAACTGTTTTTT	CASSENEKLFF
TRBD1	few	TRBJ2-3	TRBV7-2	TGTGCCACCGATCTCGACAGGGCATCCACAGATACGCAGTATTTT	CATDLDRASTDTQYF
TRBD1	few	TRBJ2-7	TRBV7-9	TGTGCCAGCAGCTTAGCGAAGACAGGGACCTACGAGCAGTACTTC	CASSLAKTGTYEQYF